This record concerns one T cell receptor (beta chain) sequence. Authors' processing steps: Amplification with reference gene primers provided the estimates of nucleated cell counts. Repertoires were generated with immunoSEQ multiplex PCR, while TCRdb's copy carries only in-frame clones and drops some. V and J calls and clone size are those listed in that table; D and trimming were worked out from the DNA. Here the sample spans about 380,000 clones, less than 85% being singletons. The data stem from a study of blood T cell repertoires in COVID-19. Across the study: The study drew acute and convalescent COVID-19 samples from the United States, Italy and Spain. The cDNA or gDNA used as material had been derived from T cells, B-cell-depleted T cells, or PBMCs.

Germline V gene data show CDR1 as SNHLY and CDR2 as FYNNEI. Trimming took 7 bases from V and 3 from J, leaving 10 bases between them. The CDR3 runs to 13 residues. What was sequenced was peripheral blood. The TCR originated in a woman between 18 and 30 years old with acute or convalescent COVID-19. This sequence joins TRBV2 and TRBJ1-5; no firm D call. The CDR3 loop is CASTIQFNQPQHF. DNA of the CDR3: TGTGCCAGCACGATACAGTTCAATCAGCCCCAGCATTTT.